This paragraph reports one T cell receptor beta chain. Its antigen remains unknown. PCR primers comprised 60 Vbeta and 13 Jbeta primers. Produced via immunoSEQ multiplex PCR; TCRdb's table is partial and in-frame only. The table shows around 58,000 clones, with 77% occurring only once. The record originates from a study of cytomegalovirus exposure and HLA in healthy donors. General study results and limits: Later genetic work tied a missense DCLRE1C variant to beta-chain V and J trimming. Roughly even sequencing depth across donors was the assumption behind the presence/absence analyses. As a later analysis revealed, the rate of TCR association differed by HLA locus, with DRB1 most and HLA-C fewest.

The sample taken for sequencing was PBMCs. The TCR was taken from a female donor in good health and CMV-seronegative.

The CDR3: CASSQTLGNSYEQYF. DNA for the CDR3: TGTGCCAGCAGCCAAACACTAGGAAACTCCTACGAGCAGTACTTC. The chain uses TRBV4-2 and TRBJ2-7; a possible D gene is TRBD2 (5 bases). Germline loops: CDR1 LGHNA, CDR2 YNFKEQ. V dropped 2 bases and J dropped 0 bases, with 11 bases sitting between them. The CDR3 has 15 amino acids.